The following is a T cell receptor (beta chain) sequence with its context. What it recognizes is unknown. The data derive from a study of T cell repertoires in cytomegalovirus infection. Looking at the study overall: Public TCR beta signatures provided an indication of both CMV infection and a matching HLA type.

TCRdb re-derived calls from the reads in MiXCR, one entry per CDR3 protein. Here the sample spans hundreds of thousands of distinct CDR3 sequences, around 11% being singletons. General observations from the study: Cumulated frequencies of public TCR beta families served to identify carriers of CMV plus the relevant HLA. The response measured ex vivo was dominated by TCR beta clonotypes (HLA-C-restricted and CMV-specific).

The sequenced sample consisted of PBMCs. This sequence originates from a human donor in good health (CMV status not recorded). Some clones in this sample may be carry-over from other donors' samples.

The CDR3 DNA is TGTGCCAGCAGCCCCGCGACATTAACCTATGGCTACACCTTC. It is translated as CASSPATLTYGYTF. The chain carries TRBV5-4 and TRBJ1-2, with D unresolved. V lost 4 bases and J lost 4, with 14 bases in between. This CDR3 spans 14 amino acids. In germline, CDR1 is SGHNT, CDR2 YYREEE (reference sequence).